The clone carrying this T cell receptor (beta chain) was detected a few times. The source of the sample is a study of T cells after yellow fever vaccination. V lost 2 bases, J lost 6 bases, and 11 bases lay in between. The V gene's germline CDR1 is SGDLS and CDR2 YYNGEE. This CDR3 is built from 14 residues. TCRdb processed the 5' RACE reads anew with MiXCR; each CDR3 protein has one entry. The data contain 150,000 to 200,000 distinct CDR3 sequences, 8% to 13% of them singletons. V usage is TRBV9 and J usage is TRBJ2-2; D not certain. The source of this sequence is a man between 18 and 35 years old who received the YFV17D yellow fever vaccine. Source: CD8+ T cells sorted from PBMCs, taken 15 days after the yellow fever booster vaccination. For the CDR3, the DNA is TGTGCCAGCAGCGTCACCGATAGGGCCGGGGAGCTGTTTTTT. It is translated as CASSVTDRAGELFF.